The 26 T cell receptor beta chains listed next were all sequenced from one sample in a study of blood T cell repertoires in COVID-19. Some clones are missing from TCRdb's copy, which holds only in-frame ones; the method was immunoSEQ multiplex PCR. The sample contains 370,000 or so clones, about four fifths of which appear only once. The sequenced material came from peripheral blood. Receptors were obtained from a human donor with acute or convalescent COVID-19. The donor label of this sample is uncertain.

A few counts support this clone. This chain links TRBV5-1 with TRBJ2-3; 7 bases match TRBD1. CDR1 and CDR2 (germline): SGHRS, YFSETQ. The V gene end was trimmed by 5 bases and the J gene end by 12 bases; junction bases not matched to a gene: 15. The CDR3 totals 14 residues. CDR3 region: CASSLRDSPFLQYF. The CDR3 DNA follows: TGCGCCAGCAGTCTCCGGGACAGCCCATTTCTTCAGTATTTT.

A remark on this clone: The sample has other DNA sequences that encode this CDR3 too. The chain combines TRBV19 with TRBJ2-7, with D tentatively TRBD1 (5 bases). The CDR3 extends over 14 amino acids. The V gene lost 3 bases and the J gene lost 3 bases, with 12 bases spanning the gap. CDR1 is LNHDA and CDR2 is SQIVND in the germline V gene (reference sequence). CDR3 protein: CASSIGAGLYEQYF. In DNA, the CDR3 is TGTGCCAGTAGTATTGGGGCAGGTCTCTACGAGCAGTACTTC.

The chain couples TRBV2 to TRBJ1-2, with D uncertain. Germline V CDR1 and CDR2: SNHLY, FYNNEI. Trimming cost V 4 bases and J 6 bases, with 12 bases left between them. The CDR3 is 13 amino acids. CDR3 in amino acids: CASSAGERHGYTF. The DNA for the CDR3 is TGTGCCAGCAGTGCCGGGGAACGCCATGGCTACACCTTC.

This chain joins TRBV18 and TRBJ2-7, with 8 bases that match TRBD1. Germline CDR1 reads KGHSH; CDR2 reads LQKENI. CDR3 size: 16 residues. The ends lost 3 bases at V and 6 bases at J; junction bases unmatched: 13. The CDR3 bases are TGTGCCAGCTCACCGACCCTGGACAGGGTCGTTGGCGAGCAGTACTTC. Its protein product is CASSPTLDRVVGEQYF.

This chain uses TRBV28 with TRBJ2-7; possible D gene TRBD1, 6 bases. The CDR3 spans 13 residues. V lost 4 bases to trimming and J lost 3 bases, with 10 bases between them. Germline V gives CDR1 MDHEN, CDR2 SYDVKM. CDR3 in DNA: TGTGCCAGCAGTTCAACAGGGCTCTACGAGCAGTACTTC. Translated: CASSSTGLYEQYF.

The chain has TRBV6-5 and TRBJ1-1; 8 positions match TRBD1. The junction had 7 bases not matched to a gene; V was cut back by 4 bases and J by 9 bases. The CDR3 length is 13 residues. Germline V gene data show CDR1 as MNHEY and CDR2 as SVGAGI. CDR3 in DNA: TGTGCCAGCAGTTCGGGACAGGTTGGTAAAGCTTTCTTT. Translated: CASSSGQVGKAFF.

J is TRBJ2-2 and V is TRBV3-1 (or the pseudogene TRBV3-2), with TRBD2 as a possible D gene (5 bases). Germline V CDR1 and CDR2: LGHDT, YNNKEL (reference sequence). V was cut by 2 bases and J by 0 bases, with 10 bases left in between. The CDR3 totals 16 residues. The CDR3 sequence: CASSQFEGTNTGELFF. The CDR3 DNA follows: TGTGCCAGCAGCCAATTCGAGGGTACGAACACCGGGGAGCTGTTTTTT.

This clone was seen more than once but under ten times. The CDR3 nucleotides read TGTGCCAGCAGCAACTCCCCTAATGAAAAACTGTTTTTT. Translation gives CASSNSPNEKLFF. The chain is built from TRBV5-5 and TRBJ1-4; D gene uncertain. The V gene's germline CDR1 is SGHKS and CDR2 YYEKEE (reference sequence). The CDR3 contains 13 residues. Deletions cut 4 bases from V and 3 bases from J, with 7 bases between.

The V gene is TRBV11-2, the J gene TRBJ1-2, with 8 nucleotides matching TRBD1. Trimming cost V 5 bases and J 8 bases; bases outside gene matches: 10. The CDR3 loop spans 14 amino acids. Germline-derived CDR1 and CDR2 are SGHAT and FQNNGV. The CDR3: CASSPLTGDRGYTF. CDR3 bases: TGTGCCAGCAGCCCCTTGACAGGGGACAGAGGCTACACCTTC. Full variable domain (missing parts from reference TRBV11-2 and TRBJ1-2): EAGVAQSPRYKIIEKRQSVAFWCNPISGHATLYWYQQILGQGPKLLIQFQNNGVVDDSQLPKDRFSAERLKGVDSTLKIQPAKLEDSAVYLCASSPLTGDRGYTFGSGTRLTVV.

This clone has a handful of counts. The genes are TRBV4-2 and TRBJ2-2; D ambiguous. The CDR3 covers 16 residues. V dropped 0 bases and J dropped 2 bases, with 10 bases sitting between them. The germline V gene encodes CDR1 LGHNA and CDR2 YNFKEQ. In nucleotides, the CDR3 is TGTGCCAGCAGCCAAGATTGGGCCAGTAACACCGGGGAGCTGTTTTTT. This gives the protein CASSQDWASNTGELFF.

This clone was observed once. V and J are TRBV27 and TRBJ1-3; D remains ambiguous. V was clipped by 0 bases and J by 0 bases, with 15 bases between them. The CDR3 loop spans 18 amino acids. CDR1 and CDR2 from the germline V gene are MNHEY and SMNVEV (reference sequence). The CDR3 DNA sequence: TGTGCCAGCAGTTTATCTGGCTTAAATCCTCGCTCTGGAAACACCATATATTTT. The encoded protein is CASSLSGLNPRSGNTIYF.

This chain connects TRBV5-1 to TRBJ2-7; 7 bases are a match to TRBD2. The CDR3 length is 15 residues. J gave up 0 bases and V 1 base, and 4 bases lay outside the gene matches. CDR1 and CDR2 (germline): SGHRS, YFSETQ. CDR3 nucleotides: TGCGCCAGCAGCTTGTCGGCTAGCGGCTCCTACGAGCAGTACTTC. As protein: CASSLSASGSYEQYF.

This clone was picked up a small number of times. The chain recombines TRBV27 with TRBJ1-2; 10 bases are a match to TRBD1. Germline CDR1 reads MNHEY; CDR2 reads SMNVEV (reference sequence). J gave up 5 bases and V 2 bases, and 8 bases lay outside the gene matches. The CDR3 spans 16 residues. The CDR3 nucleotides read TGTGCCAGCAGTTTAAAGACAGGGGGCGTGAGTTATGGCTACACCTTC. It specifies CASSLKTGGVSYGYTF.

A single count supports this clone. This chain joins TRBV19 and TRBJ1-5, with a possible D match to TRBD1 (5 bases). The CDR3 has 14 residues. Germline CDR1 is LNHDA and CDR2 is SQIVND (reference sequence). Between the trimmed V and J ends, which lost 4 bases and 5 bases, there was a span of 12 bases. The CDR3 coding sequence is TGTGCCAGTAGTAGGGCCAGGGCCGATCAGCCCCAGCATTTT. Residues: CASSRARADQPQHF.

Of note for this clone: Additional DNA sequences in this sample encode the identical CDR3. The chain couples TRBV5-1 to TRBJ1-1; unclear D gene. V lost 2 bases and J 3 bases, leaving 5 bases between the germline ends. Germline V CDR1 and CDR2: SGHRS, YFSETQ. The CDR3 extends over 12 amino acids. The CDR3 DNA sequence: TGCGCCAGCAGCTTCGGGGACACTGAAGCTTTCTTT. It specifies CASSFGDTEAFF.

V is TRBV5-5 and J is TRBJ2-6; the match to TRBD2 covers 9 bases. The CDR3 loop spans 19 amino acids. Germline CDR1 SGHKS, CDR2 YYEKEE (reference sequence). The V gene end was trimmed by 4 bases and the J gene end by 2 bases; junction bases not matched to a gene: 13. This CDR3 is CASSPRFSGGRAGANVLTF. In DNA, the CDR3 is TGTGCCAGCAGCCCCCGGTTTAGCGGGGGTAGAGCTGGGGCCAACGTCCTGACTTTC.

Only one count was recorded for this clone. The chain employs TRBV6-2 or TRBV6-3 and TRBJ1-1, with D hard to call. The CDR3 loop spans 13 amino acids. The germline V gene encodes CDR1 MNHEY and CDR2 SVGEGT. The germline V and J ends were trimmed by 6 bases and 1 base, with 9 bases remaining between them. The CDR3 nucleotides read TGTGCCAGCAGCTCGGACTGGAACACTGAAGCTTTCTTT. It translates to CASSSDWNTEAFF.

The chain recombines TRBV6-6 with TRBJ2-5; TRBD2 aligns across 12 bases. The CDR3 runs 15 residues. J gave up 5 bases and V 6 bases, and 7 bases lay outside the gene matches. The germline V gene has CDR1 MNHNY and CDR2 SVGAGI (reference sequence). CDR3 bases: TGTGCCAGCAGCCGCGATCTAGCGGGGGGGGAGACCCAGTACTTC. This codes for CASSRDLAGGETQYF.

A single count supports this clone. This rearrangement joins TRBV7-7 to TRBJ1-3; D unclear. This CDR3 spans 14 amino acids. Trimming took 1 base from V and 4 from J, leaving 8 bases between them. In germline, CDR1 is SSHAT, CDR2 FNYEAQ (reference sequence). The CDR3 loop is CASSLGPTGNTIYF. The CDR3 DNA sequence: TGTGCCAGCAGCTTAGGGCCAACCGGAAACACCATATATTTT.

The chain joins TRBV6-6 to TRBJ1-5; 9 nucleotides line up with TRBD1. This CDR3 has 15 amino acids. The V gene's germline CDR1 is MNHNY and CDR2 SVGAGI (reference sequence). The V segment lost 5 bases and the J segment 5 bases; nucleotides outside the gene matches: 7. The CDR3 nucleotides are TGTGCCAGCAGTCTTCCCCGGGACAGGGATCAGCCCCAGCATTTT. Encoded protein: CASSLPRDRDQPQHF.

The J gene is TRBJ1-2, the V gene TRBV5-6; D possibly corresponds to TRBD1 (5 bases). Germline V gene lookup returns CDR1 SGHDT and CDR2 YYEEEE. The V gene lost 2 bases and the J gene lost 3 bases, with 11 bases spanning the gap. The CDR3 covers 14 residues. CDR3 bases: TGTGCCAGCAGCTTCAGGGCCGGCTACTATGGCTACACCTTC. It specifies CASSFRAGYYGYTF.

This chain uses TRBV2 with TRBJ1-2; 10 nucleotides align to TRBD1. The CDR3 contains 13 residues. Per germline, CDR1 SNHLY and CDR2 FYNNEI. V was clipped by 7 bases and J by 4 bases; unmatched bases: 3. CDR3 loop: CASTWDRGYGYTF. In DNA, the CDR3 is TGTGCCAGCACCTGGGACAGGGGCTATGGCTACACCTTC. Looking up the rest from reference TRBV2 and TRBJ1-2 gives the full variable domain: EPEVTQTPSHQVTQMGQEVILRCVPISNHLYFYWYRQILGQKVEFLVSFYNNEISEKSEIFDDQFSVERPDGSNFTLKIRSTKLEDSAMYFCASTWDRGYGYTFGSGTRLTVV.

The genes are TRBV5-1 and TRBJ2-1, with TRBD2 matching over 8 bases. CDR1 is SGHRS, CDR2 YFSETQ, per germline. The CDR3 covers 16 residues. Trimming removed 0 bases from V and 6 bases from J; junction bases left unmatched: 8. The CDR3 DNA reads as TGCGCCAGCAGCTTGGAAGGCGGGAGGAAAGCCAATGAGCAGTTCTTC. This gives the protein CASSLEGGRKANEQFF.

The chain uses TRBV19 and TRBJ2-1; 10 bases align to TRBD2. The CDR3 is made up of 14 amino acids. Germline V gives CDR1 LNHDA, CDR2 SQIVND (reference sequence). J was trimmed by 7 bases and V by 4 bases; bases with no gene match: 4. In DNA, the CDR3 is TGTGCCAGTAGTACGGTAGCGGGGGGTAATGAGCAGTTCTTC. Protein sequence: CASSTVAGGNEQFF.

V gene TRBV19 combines with J gene TRBJ1-2, with 7 bases fitting TRBD1. The CDR3 length is 14 residues. In germline, CDR1 is LNHDA, CDR2 SQIVND (reference sequence). J lost 7 bases, V lost 5 bases, and 10 bases had no gene match. CDR3 protein: CASSFGGTVPGYTF. The CDR3 DNA sequence: TGTGCCAGTAGTTTTGGCGGGACAGTCCCTGGCTACACCTTC.

V and J are TRBV7-9 and TRBJ2-1, with 7 bases fitting TRBD1. CDR1 SEHNR and CDR2 FQNEAQ come from the germline V gene (reference sequence). The V and J ends lost 3 bases and 0 bases, in that order; junction bases with no gene match: 2. The CDR3 loop spans 15 amino acids. The CDR3 is CASSLWDSSYNEQFF. CDR3 sequence (DNA): TGTGCCAGCAGCTTGTGGGACAGCTCCTACAATGAGCAGTTCTTC.